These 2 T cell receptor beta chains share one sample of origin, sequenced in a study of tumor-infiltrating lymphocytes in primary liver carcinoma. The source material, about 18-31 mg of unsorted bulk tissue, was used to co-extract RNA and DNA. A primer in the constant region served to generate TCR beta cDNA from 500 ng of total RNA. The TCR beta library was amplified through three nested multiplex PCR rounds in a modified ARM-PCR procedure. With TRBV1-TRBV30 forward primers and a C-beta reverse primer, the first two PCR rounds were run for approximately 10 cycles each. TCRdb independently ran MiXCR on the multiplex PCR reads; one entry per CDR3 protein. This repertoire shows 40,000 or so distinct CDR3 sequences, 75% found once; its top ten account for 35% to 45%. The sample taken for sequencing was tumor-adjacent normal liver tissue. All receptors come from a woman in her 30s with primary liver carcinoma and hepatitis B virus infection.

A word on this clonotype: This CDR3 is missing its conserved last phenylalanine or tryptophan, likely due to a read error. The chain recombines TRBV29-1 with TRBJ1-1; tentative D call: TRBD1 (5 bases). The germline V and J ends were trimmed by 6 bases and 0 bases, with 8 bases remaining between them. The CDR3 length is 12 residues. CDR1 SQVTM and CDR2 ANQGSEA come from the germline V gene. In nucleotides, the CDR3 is TGCAGCGTAGGACATGTGAACACTGAAGCTTTCTCT. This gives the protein CSVGHVNTEAFS.

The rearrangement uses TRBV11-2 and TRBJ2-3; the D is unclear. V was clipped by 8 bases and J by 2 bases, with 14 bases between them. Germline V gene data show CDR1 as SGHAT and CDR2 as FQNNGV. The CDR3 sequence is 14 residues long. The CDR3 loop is CASALPVITDTQYF. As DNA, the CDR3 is TGTGCCAGCGCCTTACCAGTGATCACAGATACGCAGTATTTT.